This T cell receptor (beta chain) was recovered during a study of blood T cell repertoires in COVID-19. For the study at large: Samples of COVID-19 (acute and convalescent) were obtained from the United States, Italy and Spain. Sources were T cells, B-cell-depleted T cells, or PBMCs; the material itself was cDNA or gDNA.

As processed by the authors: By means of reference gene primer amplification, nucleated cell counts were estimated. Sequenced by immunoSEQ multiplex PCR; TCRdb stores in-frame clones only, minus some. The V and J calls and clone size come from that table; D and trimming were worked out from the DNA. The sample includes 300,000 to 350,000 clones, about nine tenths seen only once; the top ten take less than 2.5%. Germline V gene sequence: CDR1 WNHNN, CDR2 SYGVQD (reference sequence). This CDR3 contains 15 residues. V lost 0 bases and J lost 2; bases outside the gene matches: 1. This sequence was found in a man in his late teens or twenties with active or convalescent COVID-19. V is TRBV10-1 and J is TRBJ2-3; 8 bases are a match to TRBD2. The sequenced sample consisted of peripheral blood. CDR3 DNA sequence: TGCGCCAGCAGTGAGTCCGGGGGGGCCACAGATACGCAGTATTTT. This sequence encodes CASSESGGATDTQYF.